This is a list of T cell receptor beta chains from one sample in a study of shared clonotypes between healthy human individuals. TCRdb's copy holds only in-frame clones and misses some; the assay was immunoSEQ multiplex PCR. Of about 1 million clones detected, roughly 75% appear once; the ten largest clones hold roughly 1.5%. The material sequenced was memory CD4+ T cells sorted from blood. The receptors shown here come from a man in his late teens or twenties in good health. Each CDR3 is given with its conserved first and last residue. The order of the fields is V gene, clone size, J gene, CDR3 length, D gene, CDR3 DNA, CDR3 protein. The D gene is left open where the match is weak. Size is stated for part of the rows, as once, few or many counts, or as a class when the clone is expanded.

TRBV28	NA	TRBJ2-5	14	TRBD2	TGTGCCAGCAGTCCCCAGCGGGGGTTTCGGACCCAGTACTTC	CASSPQRGFRTQYF
TRBV5-6	NA	TRBJ1-3	16	NA	TGTGCCAGCAGCCGAAACCTACAGGGCTCGGGAAACACCATATATTTT	CASSRNLQGSGNTIYF
TRBV18	NA	TRBJ1-2	16	TRBD1	TGTGCCAGCTCACCACCCGGGACAGGGACTAACTATGGCTACACCTTC	CASSPPGTGTNYGYTF
TRBV4-1	NA	TRBJ2-5	15	TRBD1	TGCGCCAGCAGCCGACTCAAGGGGGCAGGGGAGACCCAGTACTTC	CASSRLKGAGETQYF
TRBV5-8	NA	TRBJ2-2	16	NA	TGTGCCAGCAGCCGAGCTTTGGGGGCCAACACCGGGGAGCTGTTTTTT	CASSRALGANTGELFF
TRBV18	NA	TRBJ1-1	14	NA	TGTGCCAGCTCACCAAAGGGCCGGGCCACTGAAGCTTTCTTT	CASSPKGRATEAFF
TRBV5-4	many	TRBJ2-7	14	TRBD2	TGTGCCAGCAGCTTGGGCGGGGGTGGCTACGAGCAGTACTTC	CASSLGGGGYEQYF
TRBV6-6	NA	TRBJ1-1	15	NA	TGTGCCAGCAGTCTAAACAGGGATATGAACACTGAAGCTTTCTTT	CASSLNRDMNTEAFF
TRBV30	NA	TRBJ2-7	11	NA	TGTGCCTGGAGTTCGGGGTACGAGCAGTACTTC	CAWSSGYEQYF
TRBV9	NA	TRBJ2-1	14	NA	TGTGCCAGCAGCGGACAGGTTGGGAACAATGAGCAGTTCTTC	CASSGQVGNNEQFF
TRBV11-2	NA	TRBJ1-1	15	NA	TGTGCCAGCAGCGGAAAAGGGACGGTGAACACTGAAGCTTTCTTT	CASSGKGTVNTEAFF
TRBV4-3	NA	TRBJ1-6	13	NA	TGCGCCAGCAGCCAAGCCTCTTTTTCACCCCTCCACTTT	CASSQASFSPLHF
TRBV5-6	NA	TRBJ2-7	15	NA	TGTGCCAGCAGCCCCAACTCCCAGGTCCCCTACGAGCAGTACTTC	CASSPNSQVPYEQYF
TRBV6-5	NA	TRBJ2-7	14	NA	TGTGCCAGCAGTTACAGGGCGGGGTCCTACGAGCAGTACTTC	CASSYRAGSYEQYF
TRBV19	NA	TRBJ1-5	14	TRBD1	TGTGCCAGTCAAAGGGGGCTTAGCAATCAGCCCCAGCATTTT	CASQRGLSNQPQHF
TRBV5-6	NA	TRBJ2-5	15	TRBD2	TGTGCCAGCACCCGGTGGGGCGGGGGAAAAGAGACCCAGTACTTC	CASTRWGGGKETQYF
TRBV7-8	NA	TRBJ2-1	15	TRBD2	TGTGCCAGCAGCTACTCCGGGACTAGCGGTTTTGAGCAGTTCTTC	CASSYSGTSGFEQFF
TRBV5-1	NA	TRBJ2-5	14	TRBD2	TGCGCCAGTCGAGCGGGAGGGCCGGGGGAGACCCAGTACTTC	CASRAGGPGETQYF
TRBV5-1	few	TRBJ1-5	15	TRBD1	TGCGCCAGCAGCTGGGGGACAGGCGGAAATCAGCCCCAGCATTTT	CASSWGTGGNQPQHF
TRBV5-6	once	TRBJ1-4	15	NA	TGTGCCAGCAACTCCTTGGGGAAAAGCGATGAAAAACTGTTTTTT	CASNSLGKSDEKLFF
TRBV5-6	few	TRBJ1-1	14	NA	TGTGCCAGCAGCCCCCCGGCAGGGAACACTGAAGCTTTCTTT	CASSPPAGNTEAFF
TRBV18	NA	TRBJ1-6	15	TRBD1	TGTGCCAGCTCACTCACACAGGGGGAGGATTCACCCCTCCACTTT	CASSLTQGEDSPLHF
TRBV19	NA	TRBJ2-5	11	NA	TGTGCCAGTAGATTCCAGGAGACCCAGTACTTC	CASRFQETQYF
TRBV7-9	NA	TRBJ1-2	13	NA	TGTGCCAGCAGCTATAGGGTAGGATATGGCTACACCTTC	CASSYRVGYGYTF
TRBV19	few	TRBJ1-2	14	NA	TGTGCCAGTAGTATAGACGTCCAGGTCTATGGCTACACCTTC	CASSIDVQVYGYTF
TRBV28	NA	TRBJ2-3	15	NA	TGTGCCAGCAGTTCAGGTACGGGGAACACAGATACGCAGTATTTT	CASSSGTGNTDTQYF
TRBV19	NA	TRBJ2-7	11	NA	TGTGCAAGTGGGGGCCGATACGAGCAGTACTTC	CASGGRYEQYF
TRBV21-1	NA	TRBJ2-1	16	NA	TGTGCCAGCAGCAAAGAGACTAGCGGGAGAATCAATGAGCAGTTCTTC	CASSKETSGRINEQFF
TRBV30	NA	TRBJ1-2	12	NA	TGTGCCTGGAGGACTATTACCTATGGCTACACCTTC	CAWRTITYGYTF
TRBV28	NA	TRBJ2-7	16	NA	TGTGCCAGCAGTTCGTTCCTCAGGGGGGGATCCTACGAGCAGTACTTC	CASSSFLRGGSYEQYF
TRBV11-2	NA	TRBJ2-7	13	NA	TGTGCCAGCAGCTTCACGGGAGCAGGCGAGCAGTACTTC	CASSFTGAGEQYF
TRBV7-8	NA	TRBJ1-3	15	NA	TGTGCCAGCAGCTACGGGGTTGCACTTGGAAACACCATATATTTT	CASSYGVALGNTIYF
TRBV7-2	NA	TRBJ2-1	15	NA	TGTGCCAGCAGCTTAGAGGGAGGTGTCTACAATGAGCAGTTCTTC	CASSLEGGVYNEQFF
TRBV6-5	NA	TRBJ1-3	14	NA	TGTGCCAGCAGACTAGGGAACTCTGGAAACACCATATATTTT	CASRLGNSGNTIYF
TRBV21-1	NA	TRBJ1-4	15	NA	TGTGCCAGCAGCAAAGCGAAGGGTTCTAATGAAAAACTGTTTTTT	CASSKAKGSNEKLFF
TRBV5-6	NA	TRBJ1-2	16	NA	TGTGCCAGCAGCCCTGGGGGCCAGGGGTTAAACTATGGCTACACCTTC	CASSPGGQGLNYGYTF